The 20 T cell receptor beta chains given below trace back to one sample, sequenced in a study of T cell changes during pregnancy in multiple sclerosis. TCRdb's table, derived via immunoSEQ multiplex PCR, lists solely in-frame clones and lacks some. The top ten hold roughly 15% of the sample, which has 15,000 to 19,000 clones, 65% to 90% seen once. Sequences were derived from CD8+ T cells from peripheral blood mononuclear cells, sampled after pregnancy. Receptor source: a female donor in good health, enrolled as a control in a pregnancy study.

The chain joins TRBV6-5 to TRBJ1-1; tentatively, D is TRBD1 (5 bases). The CDR3 is made up of 12 amino acids. Germline loops: CDR1 MNHEY, CDR2 SVGAGI. The germline V and J ends were trimmed by 5 bases and 1 base, with 5 bases remaining between them. The CDR3 spells CASSTGNTEAFF. Written as DNA, the CDR3 is TGTGCCAGCAGTACAGGGAACACTGAAGCTTTCTTT.

This clone appeared once. This chain connects TRBV9 to TRBJ2-3, with D maybe TRBD2 (5 bases). This CDR3 is built from 15 residues. The V end lost 3 bases, the J end lost 0 bases, and 11 bases lay between the germline ends. CDR1 is SGDLS and CDR2 is YYNGEE in the germline V gene. CDR3 region: CASSGEGTSTDTQYF. The CDR3 DNA reads TGTGCCAGCAGCGGAGAGGGAACTAGCACAGATACGCAGTATTTT. Based on the CDR3 plus reference TRBV9 and TRBJ2-3, the full variable domain is DSGVTQTPKHLITATGQRVTLRCSPRSGDLSVYWYQQSLDQGLQFLIQYYNGEERAKGNILERFSAQQFPDLHSELNLSSLELGDSALYFCASSGEGTSTDTQYFGPGTRLTVL.

The rearrangement links TRBV27 to TRBJ1-1; 7 nucleotides agree with TRBD1. Looked up from germline, CDR1 is MNHEY and CDR2 is SMNVEV (reference sequence). J gave up 8 bases and V 0 bases, and 6 bases lay outside the gene matches. The CDR3 has 14 residues. The CDR3 region has the DNA TGTGCCAGCAGTTTATCACAGGGGTTGCCGGAAGCTTTCTTT. The encoded protein is CASSLSQGLPEAFF.

The rearrangement joins TRBV5-6 to TRBJ2-5, with D perhaps TRBD2 (6 bases). The CDR3 sequence is 17 residues long. Trimming pared 4 bases from V and 0 bases from J, leaving 19 bases between. CDR1 and CDR2 from the germline V gene are SGHDT and YYEEEE. DNA for the CDR3: TGTGCCAGCAGCGGAGTCGGTAGCGGAGAGTACCAAGAGACCCAGTACTTC. Translation gives CASSGVGSGEYQETQYF. The full variable domain, rest sourced from reference TRBV5-6 and TRBJ2-5, is DAGVTQSPTHLIKTRGQQVTLRCSPKSGHDTVSWYQQALGQGPQFIFQYYEEEERQRGNFPDRFSGHQFPNYSSELNVNALLLGDSALYLCASSGVGSGEYQETQYFGPGTRLLVL.

The rearrangement links TRBV6-1 to TRBJ1-2; a weak D match, TRBD1 (6 bases). The CDR3 loop spans 13 amino acids. CDR1 and CDR2 (germline): MNHNS, SASEGT. Between the trimmed V and J ends, which lost 11 bases and 0 bases, there was a span of 13 bases. The CDR3 DNA sequence: TGTGCCGGCCTAGGGGGGGCTAACTATGGCTACACCTTC. Translated: CAGLGGANYGYTF.

The rearrangement joins TRBV15 to TRBJ2-1; maybe TRBD2 (5 bases). The CDR3 extends over 15 amino acids. V lost 6 bases to trimming and J lost 8 bases, with 20 bases between them. Per germline, CDR1 LNHNV and CDR2 YYDKDF (reference sequence). CDR3 coding DNA: TGTGCCACCAGTCTTCGCGGGCCCTCAGACCATGAGCAGTTCTTC. It translates to CATSLRGPSDHEQFF.

This chain joins TRBV6-1 and TRBJ1-6, with 7 bases matching TRBD1. This CDR3 contains 17 residues. The ends lost 4 bases at V and 0 bases at J; junction bases unmatched: 6. Germline assignment: CDR1 MNHNS and CDR2 SASEGT. The CDR3 DNA follows: TGTGCCAGCAGTGCCGGACAGGCGAGCTCCTATAATTCACCCCTCCACTTT. It codes for CASSAGQASSYNSPLHF.

The gene calls are TRBV28 and TRBJ1-6; 8 bases are a match to TRBD1. Germline V gene data show CDR1 as MDHEN and CDR2 as SYDVKM. V shed 6 bases, J shed 9 bases, and the junction held 7 bases outside the gene matches. The CDR3 consists of 14 residues. This CDR3 is CASSSDRDRSPLHF. In DNA form, the CDR3 reads TGTGCCAGCAGCTCGGACAGGGATCGTTCACCCCTCCACTTT.

V usage is TRBV27 and J usage is TRBJ1-2; 8 bases map to TRBD1. Germline V gene lookup returns CDR1 MNHEY and CDR2 SMNVEV (reference sequence). V shed 8 bases and J 0 bases; nucleotides not matched to a gene: 11. This CDR3 is 16 amino acids long. The chain's CDR3 is CASSNPGQGPNYGYTF. In DNA, the CDR3 is TGTGCCAGCTCGAACCCAGGACAGGGACCTAACTATGGCTACACCTTC.

The chain has TRBV6-4 and TRBJ2-1, with 13 bases fitting TRBD2. CDR3 length: 16 amino acids. The trim removed 3 bases at V and 6 bases at J, leaving 5 bases unmatched. Germline assignment: CDR1 MRHNA and CDR2 SNTAGT. CDR3 in amino acids: CASSEFTSGGANEQFF. The DNA for the CDR3 is TGTGCCAGCAGTGAATTCACTAGCGGGGGGGCCAATGAGCAGTTCTTC.

The J gene is TRBJ2-2, the V gene TRBV4-3, with TRBD1 identical over 9 bases. Trimming cost V 4 bases and J 3 bases; bases outside gene matches: 12. The length of the CDR3 is 18 residues. Germline CDR1 is LGHNA and CDR2 is YSLEER. The CDR3 sequence is CASSRDTGGYRDTGELFF. CDR3 nucleotide sequence: TGCGCCAGCAGCCGAGATACAGGGGGCTATCGGGACACCGGGGAGCTGTTTTTT.

CDR3 sequence: CASSPRRGFHEQYF. The CDR3 bases are TGTGCCAGCAGTCCGCGCAGGGGGTTCCACGAGCAGTACTTC. This chain connects TRBV6-5 to TRBJ2-5; 7 nucleotides match TRBD1. The end of the DNA aligns better with TRBJ2-7, so the J call may be wrong. Germline V lookup: CDR1 MNHEY, CDR2 SVGAGI. CDR3 size: 14 residues.

This rearrangement joins TRBV5-4 to TRBJ1-1, with TRBD1 identical over 7 bases. In germline, CDR1 is SGHNT, CDR2 YYREEE (reference sequence). The length of the CDR3 is 14 residues. J lost 1 base, V lost 3 bases, and 3 bases had no gene match. CDR3 bases: TGTGCCAGCAGCTCCAGGGGGGAGAACACTGAAGCTTTCTTT. Protein sequence: CASSSRGENTEAFF.

This clone was found once. The rearrangement uses TRBV11-2 and TRBJ2-1; 9 positions match TRBD1. Germline CDR1 and CDR2: SGHAT and FQNNGV. The junction had 7 bases not matched to a gene; V was cut back by 1 base and J by 6 bases. CDR3 length equals 16 residues. The CDR3 reads CASSLGSGTGSNEQFF. The CDR3 bases are TGTGCCAGCAGCTTAGGCTCCGGGACAGGGAGCAATGAGCAGTTCTTC.

This clone was counted a few times. The rearrangement joins TRBV27 to TRBJ2-1; TRBD2 aligns across 10 bases. The CDR3 has 14 residues. The germline V gene has CDR1 MNHEY and CDR2 SMNVEV (reference sequence). The ends lost 6 bases at V and 4 bases at J; junction bases unmatched: 3. CDR3: CASSLTSGYNEQFF. The CDR3 DNA follows: TGTGCCAGCAGCTTGACTAGCGGGTACAATGAGCAGTTCTTC.

The rearrangement uses TRBV25-1 and TRBJ2-5; D perhaps matches TRBD2 (6 bases). The CDR3 covers 12 residues. Trimming removed 7 bases at V and 4 bases at J, with 10 bases between. Germline V CDR1 and CDR2: MGHDK, SYGVNS. The CDR3 DNA follows: TGTGCCAGCAATAGGGGAGGAGAGACCCAGTACTTC. Translated, it gives CASNRGGETQYF.

The chain recombines TRBV21-1 with TRBJ1-1; the table's D call TRBD1 went unverified against the DNA. TRBV21-1 is classified as a pseudogene. The CDR3 consists of 13 residues. The CDR3 DNA is TGTGCCAGCAGCAACGCAGTGAACACTGAAGCTTTCTTT. Amino acids: CASSNAVNTEAFF.

This chain uses TRBV27 with TRBJ2-1; D unclear. CDR3 length equals 13 residues. Trimming shortened V by 4 bases and J by 0 bases, and 4 bases separated the two germline ends. Germline-derived CDR1 and CDR2 are MNHEY and SMNVEV (reference sequence). The CDR3 DNA reads TGTGCCAGCAGTTCAGACTCCTACAATGAGCAGTTCTTC. It is translated as CASSSDSYNEQFF.

This chain joins TRBV4-3 and TRBJ1-2; 7 bases fit TRBD1. With 5 bases clipped from V and 1 base from J, the junction kept 13 bases outside the gene matches. The CDR3 totals 17 residues. Looked up from germline, CDR1 is LGHNA and CDR2 is YSLEER. The CDR3 here is CASSLLPRQGDNYGYTF. Here the CDR3 DNA reads TGCGCCAGCAGCTTACTGCCGCGACAGGGCGATAACTATGGCTACACCTTC.

V gene TRBV11-2 combines with J gene TRBJ1-6; 9 nucleotides match TRBD1. J gave up 6 bases and V 5 bases, and 5 bases lay outside the gene matches. Germline V gene sequence: CDR1 SGHAT, CDR2 FQNNGV. CDR3 length: 15 residues. This chain's CDR3 is CASSIRTGANSPLHF. For the CDR3, the DNA is TGTGCCAGCAGCATCCGGACAGGGGCTAATTCACCCCTCCACTTT. The full variable domain, completed using reference TRBV11-2 and TRBJ1-6, is EAGVAQSPRYKIIEKRQSVAFWCNPISGHATLYWYQQILGQGPKLLIQFQNNGVVDDSQLPKDRFSAERLKGVDSTLKIQPAKLEDSAVYLCASSIRTGANSPLHFGNGTRLTVT.